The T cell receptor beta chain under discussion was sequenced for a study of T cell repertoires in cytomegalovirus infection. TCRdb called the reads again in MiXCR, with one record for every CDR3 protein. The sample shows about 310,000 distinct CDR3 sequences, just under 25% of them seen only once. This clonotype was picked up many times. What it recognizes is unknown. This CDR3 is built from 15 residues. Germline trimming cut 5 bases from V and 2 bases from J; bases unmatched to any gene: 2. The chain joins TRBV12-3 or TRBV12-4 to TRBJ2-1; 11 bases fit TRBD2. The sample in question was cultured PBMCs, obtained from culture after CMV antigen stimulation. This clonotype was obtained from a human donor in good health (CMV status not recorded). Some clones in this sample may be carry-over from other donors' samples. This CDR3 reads CASSPTSGTYNEQFF. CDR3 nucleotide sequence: TGTGCCAGCAGTCCGACTAGCGGGACCTACAATGAGCAGTTCTTC.